This T cell receptor beta chain was identified during a study of cytomegalovirus exposure and HLA in healthy donors (dated by TCRdb to about 2017). About the full investigation: An earlier analysis of several hundred of the donors reported about 300 Gb of sequence data and 95 million to 130 million unique TCR beta sequences obtained from some 200 million T cells. Around 330 gigabases of sequencing data and 75 million to 85 million unique TCR sequences made up an early release that covered roughly 670 HLA-typed donors. Of the roughly 420 genotyped donors, 70% to 90% were placed in the genetic ancestry cluster associated with self-reported Caucasian donors. The study aimed to test whether signatures of past pathogen exposure could be identified by cataloging public T cell receptors. The study profiled the T cell repertoires of under 850 subjects by immunosequencing and related them to cytomegalovirus serostatus. Besides the first cohort of approximately 710 subjects, a separate validation cohort made up of 120 different subjects was used. High-throughput TCR immunosequencing, statistical association of individual TCRs with disease status, and machine learning were combined to predict cytomegalovirus infection status. A later analysis re-analyzed previously published TCR beta repertoires from 600 to 850 donors and added high-resolution HLA genotyping to study TCR occurrence patterns. Rather than using new phenotypic data, the later analysis identified candidate immune exposures from TCR beta sequences and from how often those sequences occurred across donors. To decide whether each TCR beta V gene segment behaved as functional or pseudogenic, an earlier analysis of 587 of the donors relied on high-throughput TCR beta sequencing. Donor age, sex, ethnicity and CMV serostatus were collected together with the repertoire data. In a later genetic analysis, genome-wide SNP genotypes for about 55% of the roughly 700 donors were used, and that subset was treated as a discovery cohort. Every discovery cohort repertoire had been produced on one sequencing platform. Class I and class II HLA loci were covered by the typing at four-digit resolution. The number of typed donors differed by locus: about 620-630 for A, B, C, DRB1 and DQB1; some 500 for DQA1; around 580 for DPA1; and about 470 for DPB1. Because of strong linkage in the cohort, a handful of DR-DQ haplotypes were treated as single units for association and clustering. Among 398 genotyped donors of the cohort, an average of roughly 230,000 unique TCR beta nucleotide sequences was sequenced per donor, of which 15% to 20% were non-productive. Beyond this particular receptor, the publication reports: Because counts were too low, roughly 17 rarely observed V segments, including chromosome 9 orphons, were left out of the earlier analysis of approximately 580 of the donors. A later analysis associated about 17,000 TCR beta sequences with specific HLA alleles at a false discovery rate of 0.05. In a later genetic analysis, a missense DCLRE1C variant was associated with V-gene and J-gene trimming of TCR beta chains, and the association was replicated in an independent cohort. In a later genetic analysis, fewer N-insertions in productive TCRs were reported among donors in an Asian-associated ancestry cluster than the approximately 710-donor mean. The sequencing pipeline was judged likely to have produced a cluster of highly shared sequence variants as a technical artifact. Most CMV-associated TCR beta chains appeared to be HLA-restricted in a later analysis, and the HLA associations seemed to be driven largely by CMV exposure. Because HLA typing was missing for some donors at each locus, association tests included only the typed subset. A total of 150 to 200 TCR beta chains were listed by the study as associated with cytomegalovirus. In a later analysis, TCR association rates were found to vary across HLA loci, with the most associated TCRs seen for DRB1 alleles and the fewest for HLA-C alleles. For the cohort, immune exposure information was limited to CMV serostatus. Across donors, most TCR sequences were observed very rarely, whereas some public TCRs were present in many individuals. In vitro tests confirmed that a few of the cytomegalovirus-associated TCR beta chains recognize cytomegalovirus antigens. The 87-base-pair reads could not distinguish some IMGT-functional V segments, including TRBV6-2 and TRBV6-3, so those segments were excluded. A further reported finding was that TCR beta sequences accurately predicted the HLA-A and HLA-B alleles for most subjects in the first cohort. According to the authors, the approach could potentially be generalized to other disease states and immunological phenotypes. Linkage disequilibrium might explain the correlated functional status among segregating V segments, but an unknown experimental factor could not be ruled out. Strong co-occurrence of HLA alleles, especially DR and DQ, made assigning TCR associations to individual alleles difficult. This cohort had only TCR beta chains sequenced, and the lack of alpha or paired-chain data limited which features could be detected. In both the original and validation cohorts, the classifier was reported to diagnose cytomegalovirus status with high specificity and sensitivity. The presence/absence analyses assumed that sequencing depth was roughly uniform across donors, and that assumption may not be true. In an earlier analysis of about 600 of the donors, most TCR beta V segments appeared in productive rearrangements about 87% or about 30% of the time, broadly matching IMGT annotations. A later analysis found that HLA-associated TCR beta chains were more clonally expanded and had lower generation probabilities than equally common non-associated chains. Several of the top co-occurrence clusters appeared to be linked to parvovirus B19, influenza, CMV and Epstein-Barr virus, according to a later analysis.

About this clone: It has no known antigen specificity. No clone much larger than this one lies a single base away; base qualities are absent.

A distance of 20 bases separates the germline ends of V and J, which lose 1 base and 5 bases respectively. Spanning cysteine to phenylalanine, the CDR3 consists of 17 amino acids. Just the 51-base CDR3 DNA is kept, in frame starting at base 1. CDR1 MGHDK and CDR2 SYGVNS were looked up in the germline V gene. The cohort was made up of about 610 healthy bone marrow donors. All cohort members were sampled while nominally healthy, although unrecorded immune exposures were likely present. The donor was CMV seronegative and was included in the group of 352 seronegative cohort members. Every donor gave a peripheral blood sample, and the peripheral blood mononuclear cells from that sample were used for TCR beta sequencing. Genomic DNA was extracted from the blood cell samples with the Qiagen DNeasy Blood Extraction Kit. The library was generated by the immunoSEQ multiplex PCR assay. For the multiplex PCR, a mixture combining 60 forward primers for TCR Vbeta segments and 13 reverse primers for TCR Jbeta segments was used. Amplification of the CDR3 region of rearranged TCR beta genes was performed with a multiplex PCR assay on genomic DNA. The Illumina HiSeq System was used to sequence the amplified TCR beta libraries as 87-base-pair reads. Processing in the source paper ran as follows. A later analysis tallied roughly 80 million unique TCR beta chains across the 600 to 700 repertoires, and 10 million to 11 million of those chains were shared by two or more donors. To remove PCR and sequencing errors, raw reads were error-corrected and collapsed into unique sequences using a nearest-neighbor algorithm that merged closely related sequences. Alignment of CDR3 sequences to IMGT reference sequences was used to assign V, D and J gene segments. Each retained sequence needed at least a six-nucleotide match to both a V gene segment and a J gene segment. Rearrangements were classified as productive when the CDR3 lacked stop codons and remained in frame with V and J, and all other rearrangements were classified as non-productive. CDR3 was defined according to IMGT convention as the region running from the second conserved V-encoded cysteine to the conserved J-encoded phenylalanine. Sequences without an unambiguous match to a single V gene segment were excluded from the earlier analysis of about 640 of the donors. An earlier analysis of almost 600 of the donors classified V segments as functional when productive rearrangements were above 56.7% and as segregating when the standard deviation between donors was above 5%. A statistical classification framework was built to diagnose cytomegalovirus status from the catalog of TCR beta chain sequences. V and J gene assignment, in a later analysis, came from comparing TCR nucleotide sequences with IMGT/GENE-DB human TR gene sequences. A later analysis assigned CDR3 sequences and most-parsimonious VDJ recombination scenarios with the TCRdist pipeline. In a later analysis, every TCR beta chain was defined by the combination of its CDR3 amino acid sequence and its V-gene family, and reads without a unique V-gene family were dropped. In a later analysis, 500 to 650 highly shared, low-generation-probability nucleotide sequences were removed to address suspected cross-contamination and a sequencing artifact. For each public chain, a later analysis derived a clonal expansion index from normalized ranks of inferred template counts within each repertoire. In a later analysis, generation probabilities were computed with a VDJ recombination model fitted to out-of-frame rearrangements, and the resulting probabilities were checked against IGoR. In a later analysis, TCR-TCR, TCR-HLA and TCR-CMV co-occurrence was scored with hypergeometric tests, and a repertoire-size bias correction was applied to TCR pairs. In a later analysis, false discovery rates were estimated by permuting HLA or CMV assignments 20 times. In a later analysis, co-occurring TCRs were grouped with DBSCAN, and TCRdist sequence similarity was added when clustering was performed within HLA-allele-positive subsets. Repertoires with fewer than 30,000 or more than 120,000 public chains were left out of co-occurrence clustering, as were five repertoires with anomalous nucleotide sharing. In TCRdb, the immuneACCESS table is reduced to in-frame sequences with V and J assigned. These tables do not hold every clone; where another copy was compared, an unresolved V gene accounts for under half, and the others remain unexplained. V and J calls and clone size are as listed in that table; D and trimming were resolved from the DNA. This sample has about 140,000 clones in its table, and around 84% of those were observed once. The ten largest clones capture 2% to 2.5% of the sample.

Rearrangement joined TRBV25-1 to TRBJ1-1; the best D guess is TRBD1, with 6 bases matching. The TCR was taken from a boy under 10 years old in good health and CMV-seronegative. The specimen was PBMCs. The CDR3 here reads CASSESMPGVARTEAFF. The DNA reads TGTGCCAGCAGTGAATCGATGCCAGGGGTCGCGAGGACTGAAGCTTTCTTT.